One and the same sample provided the 2 T cell receptor beta chains below, sequenced in a study of shared clonotypes between healthy human individuals. This table comes from immunoSEQ multiplex PCR, and its TCRdb copy is limited to in-frame clones, with some not included. This sample has approximately 2,000,000 clones, with 92% found just once. Sequencing was performed on naive CD4+ T cells from PBMCs. Subset given: CD45RA+ positively selected. These receptors originate from a man younger than 35 in good health. Some clones in this sample may be carry-over from other donors' samples.

V is TRBV28 and J is TRBJ1-2; D may be TRBD1 (5 bases). This CDR3 has 13 amino acids. Per the germline V gene, CDR1 is MDHEN and CDR2 is SYDVKM. Trimming stripped 1 base from V and 3 bases from J, with 6 bases between. CDR3 nucleotide sequence: TGTGCCAGCAGTTTATCGACAGACTATGGCTACACCTTC. Protein: CASSLSTDYGYTF.

This sequence joins TRBV5-1 and TRBJ2-7; D possibly corresponds to TRBD2 (5 bases). CDR1 and CDR2 (germline): SGHRS, YFSETQ. This CDR3 spans 15 amino acids. Trimming stripped 4 bases from V and 3 bases from J, with 17 bases between. This CDR3 is CASSHEADLFYEQYF. The CDR3 DNA sequence: TGCGCCAGCAGCCATGAAGCGGACTTATTCTACGAGCAGTACTTC.